This TCR beta chain was sequenced for a study of cytomegalovirus exposure and HLA in healthy donors. The PCR made use of 60 Vbeta and 13 Jbeta primers. Data came from immunoSEQ multiplex PCR; TCRdb stores just in-frame clones and leaves some out. Counted here are approximately 170,000 clones, about 77% occurring once; the ten biggest clones make up roughly 10%. Sequencing was performed on PBMCs. This TCR derives from a man in his late teens or twenties in good health and CMV-seropositive.

The CDR3 region is CASSYSTGITYNEQFF. CDR3 DNA: TGTGCCAGCAGTTACTCGACCGGGATAACCTACAATGAGCAGTTCTTC. The chain uses TRBV6-7 and TRBJ2-1; D is perhaps TRBD2 (5 bases). TRBV6-7 qualifies as an ORF whose function is uncertain. V was pared by 0 bases and J by 2 bases, with 11 bases between. This CDR3 is built from 16 residues.